The T cell receptor (beta chain) described here comes from a study of tumor and adjacent non-tumor tissue in lung cancer. This sample's RNA came from whole unsorted tissue. Distant lung tissue was collected more than 3 cm away from the tumor edge. A note on this clonotype: Its target is unknown. The junction shows a germline mismatch at one end, possibly a read error.

TCRbeta libraries were built with three rounds of nested PCR, modified from ARM-PCR. TCRdb reprocessed the multiplex PCR reads with MiXCR, giving one entry per CDR3 protein. Here the sample spans about 43,000 distinct CDR3 sequences, 60% being singletons. The study's findings and limits: TCR diversity was significantly greater in tumor than normal lung tissue.

The TCR sequence derives from a man aged 45-60 years with non-small cell lung cancer. The specimen sequenced was distant non-tumor lung tissue.

The CDR3 spells CASRRDLEIQYF. CDR3 bases: TGTGCCAGCAGGCGAGACCTGGAGATCCAGTACTTC. The genes are TRBV12-3 or TRBV12-4 and TRBJ2-5; D gene ambiguous. The CDR3 is 12 residues long.